This TCR beta chain was sequenced during a study of T cells in Graves' hyperthyroidism and ophthalmopathy. Notes on the study in general: Using 13 V-J features, a model discriminated ophthalmopathy from stable hyperthyroidism. Before onset, ophthalmopathy was predicted by the model a median roughly 6.4 months earlier.

If no ophthalmopathy progression occurred within 18 months, Graves' hyperthyroidism was stable. The patients, who ranged from 18 to 65 in age, presented with newly diagnosed hyperthyroidism lasting under 2 months. This CDR3 contains 16 residues. The V and J ends lost 5 bases and 1 base respectively, with 17 bases between them. The germline V gene encodes CDR1 SGHVS and CDR2 FNYEAQ. Researchers amplified the TCR beta CDR3 regions from RNA transcripts. With the HTBI primer set, the TCR CDR3 went through a first round of RT-PCR. A single record per CDR3 protein comes from TCRdb applying MiXCR to the multiplex PCR reads. The table has 89,000 or so distinct CDR3 sequences, roughly 37% seen once. This clonotype was seen repeatedly, ten times or more. Its cognate antigen is unknown.

The sequence was obtained from a woman under 40 with Graves' hyperthyroidism. The specimen sequenced was peripheral blood or thyroid tissue (not recorded which). The chain is built from TRBV7-6 and TRBJ1-1; D unclear. The CDR3 reads CASSTGPSRGNTEAFF. CDR3 nucleotide sequence: TGTGCCAGCAGCACTGGACCCTCCCGGGGGAACACTGAAGCTTTCTTT.